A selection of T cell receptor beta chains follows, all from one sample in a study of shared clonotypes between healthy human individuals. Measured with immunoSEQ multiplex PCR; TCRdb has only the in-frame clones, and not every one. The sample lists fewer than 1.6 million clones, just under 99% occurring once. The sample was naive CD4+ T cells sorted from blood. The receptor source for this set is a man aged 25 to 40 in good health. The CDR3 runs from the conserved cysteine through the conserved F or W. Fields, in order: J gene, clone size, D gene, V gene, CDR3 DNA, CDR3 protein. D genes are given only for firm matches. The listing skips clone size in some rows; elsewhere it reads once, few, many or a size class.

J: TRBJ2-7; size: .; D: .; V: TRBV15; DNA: TGTGCCACCAGCAGAGATCGGGGGGCAGTCTACGAGCAGTACTTC; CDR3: CATSRDRGAVYEQYF
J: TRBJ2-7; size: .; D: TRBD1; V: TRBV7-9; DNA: TGTGCCAGCAGCTTAGGGCAGGGGGTGGGCTACGAGCAGTACTTC; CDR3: CASSLGQGVGYEQYF
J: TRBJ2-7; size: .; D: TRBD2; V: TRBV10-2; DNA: TGCGCCAGCATTCAAGCGGGAGACTCCTACGAGCAGTACTTC; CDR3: CASIQAGDSYEQYF
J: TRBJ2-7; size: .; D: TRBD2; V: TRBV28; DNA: TGTGCCAGCAAACTCTGGGCGGGAGGGTCCTACGAGCAGTACTTC; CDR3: CASKLWAGGSYEQYF
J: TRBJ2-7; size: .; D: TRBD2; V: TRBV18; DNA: TGTGCCAGCTCACCAGGGCGGGAGGGCCTCTCCTACGAGCAGTACTTC; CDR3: CASSPGREGLSYEQYF
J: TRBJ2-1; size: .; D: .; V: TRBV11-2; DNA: TGTGCCAGCAGCCCTACCAGGGGAGCCCACAATGAGCAGTTCTTC; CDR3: CASSPTRGAHNEQFF
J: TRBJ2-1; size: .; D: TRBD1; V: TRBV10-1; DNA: TGCGCCAGCAGTGAGTCGAACTTCGGGACAGGGTTGAGTGAGCAGTTCTTC; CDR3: CASSESNFGTGLSEQFF
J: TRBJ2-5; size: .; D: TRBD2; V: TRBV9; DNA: TGTGCCAGCAGCGTAGGGACTAGCGGGGGCGTCCAAGAGACCCAGTACTTC; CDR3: CASSVGTSGGVQETQYF
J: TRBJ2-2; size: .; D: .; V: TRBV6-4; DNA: TGTGCCAGCAGTGACCCCTTTTCCGGGGAGCTGTTTTTT; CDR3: CASSDPFSGELFF
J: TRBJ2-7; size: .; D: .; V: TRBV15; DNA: TGTGCCACCAGCAGAGTTCGCAGGGGTTCCTACGAGCAGTACTTC; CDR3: CATSRVRRGSYEQYF
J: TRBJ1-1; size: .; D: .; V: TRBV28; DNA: TGTGCCAGCAGTTCGGGAGGGGCGGGGAACACTGAAGCTTTCTTT; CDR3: CASSSGGAGNTEAFF
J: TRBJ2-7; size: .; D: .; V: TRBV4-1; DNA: TGCGCCAGCAGCCAAGTTCTAGCGTACGAGCAGTACTTC; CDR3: CASSQVLAYEQYF
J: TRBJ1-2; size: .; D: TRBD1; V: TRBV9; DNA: TGTGCCAGCAGCCCCCAGGGGGGACTGCTTACTAACTATGGCTACACCTTC; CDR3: CASSPQGGLLTNYGYTF
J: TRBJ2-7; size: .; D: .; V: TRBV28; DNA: TGTGCCAGCAGACCGGGACCGGCCTACGAGCAGTACTTC; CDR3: CASRPGPAYEQYF
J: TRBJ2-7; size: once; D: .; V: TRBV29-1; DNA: TGCAGCGTTGTGGGGGGGGGCTCACCCTACGAGCAGTACTTC; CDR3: CSVVGGGSPYEQYF
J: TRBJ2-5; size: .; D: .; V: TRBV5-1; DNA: TGCGCCAGCAGCTTGTCGGGTATGGCAGAGACCCAGTACTTC; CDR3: CASSLSGMAETQYF
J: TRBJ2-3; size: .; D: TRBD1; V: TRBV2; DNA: TGTGCCAGCGCAGTGCCTCCGGGACAGTCCACAGATACGCAGTATTTT; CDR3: CASAVPPGQSTDTQYF
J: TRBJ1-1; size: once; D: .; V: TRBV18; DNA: TGTGCCAGCGGCCTGGGGGGAAACACTGAAGCTTTCTTT; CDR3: CASGLGGNTEAFF
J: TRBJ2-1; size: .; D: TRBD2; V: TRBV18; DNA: TGTGCCAGCTCACCTCAAGGCCTAGCGGGAGGAGGTGAGCAGTTCTTC; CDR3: CASSPQGLAGGGEQFF
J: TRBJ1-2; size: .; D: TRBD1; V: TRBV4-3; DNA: TGCGCCAGCAGCCAAGATGCCCAGGGGGTCTCTAACTATGGCTACACCTTC; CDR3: CASSQDAQGVSNYGYTF
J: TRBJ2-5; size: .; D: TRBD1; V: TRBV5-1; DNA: TGCGCCAGCAGCACTGGGACAGCCCAAGAGACCCAGTACTTC; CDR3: CASSTGTAQETQYF